Each of the 14 T cell receptor beta chains below was sequenced from the same sample in a study of cytomegalovirus exposure and HLA in healthy donors. The PCR made use of 60 Vbeta and 13 Jbeta primers. The protocol was immunoSEQ multiplex PCR, while the TCRdb copy is restricted to in-frame clones and leaves out a portion. Here the sample table reports around 44,000 clones. The sequencing sample was made of PBMCs. Every receptor here comes from a male donor in good health and CMV-seropositive.

The V and J genes are TRBV6-1 and TRBJ1-2; no definite D call. The length of the CDR3 is 10 residues. Germline CDR1 and CDR2: MNHNS and SASEGT. V lost 6 bases to trimming and J lost 7 bases, with 6 bases between them. This CDR3 reads CASSRVGYTF. For the CDR3, the DNA is TGTGCCAGCAGCCGGGTTGGCTACACCTTC.

This chain links TRBV5-6 with TRBJ2-3; D is perhaps TRBD2 (5 bases). Germline-derived CDR1 and CDR2 are SGHDT and YYEEEE. V lost 1 base and J lost 0, with 9 bases in between. The CDR3 spans 15 residues. This chain's CDR3 is CASSLLGDSTDTQYF. CDR3 nucleotides: TGTGCCAGCAGCTTGTTGGGAGATAGCACAGATACGCAGTATTTT. Supplemented by reference TRBV5-6 and TRBJ2-3, the full variable domain reads DAGVTQSPTHLIKTRGQQVTLRCSPKSGHDTVSWYQQALGQGPQFIFQYYEEEERQRGNFPDRFSGHQFPNYSSELNVNALLLGDSALYLCASSLLGDSTDTQYFGPGTRLTVL.

The chain links TRBV6-5 to TRBJ2-6; D perhaps matches TRBD2 (5 bases). Germline V lookup: CDR1 MNHEY, CDR2 SVGAGI. The CDR3 has 16 residues. Trimming shortened V by 2 bases and J by 2 bases, and 10 bases separated the two germline ends. CDR3 sequence: CASSYRPGAGANVLTF. The CDR3 DNA sequence: TGTGCCAGCAGTTACAGGCCCGGGGCTGGGGCCAACGTCCTGACTTTC.

The J gene is TRBJ1-2, the V gene TRBV6-1; no clear D gene. V was clipped by 7 bases and J by 8 bases, with 14 bases between them. Germline CDR1 and CDR2: MNHNS and SASEGT. CDR3 length: 12 amino acids. CDR3 DNA sequence: TGTGCCAGCACTTGGCCTGAGGCGGGCTACACCTTC. It yields the protein CASTWPEAGYTF.

The chain joins TRBV2 to TRBJ2-3; the D is unclear. In germline, CDR1 is SNHLY, CDR2 FYNNEI. V was pared by 9 bases and J by 7 bases, with 17 bases between. The CDR3 is 13 amino acids. The chain's CDR3 is CARLTPPKNTQYF. The CDR3 DNA reads TGTGCCAGACTGACACCCCCAAAGAATACGCAGTATTTT.

The chain combines TRBV5-6 with TRBJ1-5; weak D call: TRBD1 (5 bases). The germline V and J ends were trimmed by 3 bases and 5 bases, with 12 bases remaining between them. Germline-derived CDR1 and CDR2 are SGHDT and YYEEEE. This CDR3 region has 14 residues. In DNA, the CDR3 is TGTGCCAGCAGCTCCCTGGGCAGGGATCAGCCCCAGCATTTT. Protein product: CASSSLGRDQPQHF.

The chain is built from TRBV23-1 and TRBJ2-7, with D uncertain. TRBV23-1 is an ORF, and what it does is uncertain. V was shortened by 9 bases and J by 3 bases, with 6 bases between the two germline ends. The CDR3 has 10 residues. Here the CDR3 reads CARTHYEQYF. As DNA, the CDR3 is TGCGCCAGAACTCACTACGAGCAGTACTTC.

The chain has TRBV28 and TRBJ1-1, with 8 nucleotides matching TRBD1. Germline V lookup: CDR1 MDHEN, CDR2 SYDVKM. V trimming: 5 bases; J trimming: 6 bases; junction bases outside the gene matches: 11. The CDR3 is made up of 15 amino acids. For the CDR3, the DNA is TGTGCCAGCAGTGACAGGGGTCCCACGGGCGCTGAAGCTTTCTTT. It yields the protein CASSDRGPTGAEAFF.

The V and J genes are TRBV27 and TRBJ2-7, with TRBD2 as a possible D gene (6 bases). CDR3 length: 12 residues. V lost 8 bases and J lost 12, with 20 bases in between. Looked up from germline, CDR1 is MNHEY and CDR2 is SMNVEV (reference sequence). CDR3 nucleotide sequence: TGTGCCAGCCAAACGGCTAGGAGGGACGGGTACTTC. It is translated as CASQTARRDGYF.

This sequence joins TRBV4-1 and TRBJ2-3; 8 nucleotides match TRBD2. The J segment lost 0 bases and the V segment lost 5 bases, leaving 10 bases of the junction unmatched. CDR1 and CDR2 from the germline V gene are MGHRA and YSYEKL. This CDR3 region has 17 residues. CDR3 nucleotides: TGCGCCAGCAGCTGGCGGGCGGGGGGCCAAAGCACAGATACGCAGTATTTT. The encoded protein is CASSWRAGGQSTDTQYF.

The chain couples TRBV11-3 to TRBJ2-1; 10 bases match TRBD2. This CDR3 region has 14 residues. Germline V CDR1 and CDR2: SGHNT, YENEEA. The J segment lost 8 bases and the V segment lost 4 bases, leaving 5 bases of the junction unmatched. The CDR3 sequence is CASSSLAGRDEQFF. The CDR3 DNA follows: TGTGCCAGCAGCTCACTAGCGGGGCGGGATGAGCAGTTCTTC.

The V gene is TRBV7-9, the J gene TRBJ2-5, with D possibly being TRBD1 (5 bases). The germline V gene has CDR1 SEHNR and CDR2 FQNEAQ (reference sequence). CDR3 length: 17 residues. V lost 0 bases and J 3 bases, leaving 17 bases between the germline ends. The CDR3 is CASSLARLGESKETQYF. The CDR3 DNA follows: TGTGCCAGCAGCTTAGCGAGGCTAGGGGAATCAAAAGAGACCCAGTACTTC.

The genes are TRBV20-1 and TRBJ1-2; TRBD1 might be the D (5 bases). This CDR3 is built from 11 residues. Trimming shortened V by 8 bases and J by 1 base, and 8 bases separated the two germline ends. Per germline, CDR1 DFQATT and CDR2 SNEGSKA (reference sequence). The CDR3 sequence: CSSQGNYGYTF. In DNA, the CDR3 is TGCAGTTCCCAGGGTAACTATGGCTACACCTTC.

The chain joins TRBV6-1 to TRBJ2-1; 7 bases are shared with TRBD1. V dropped 3 bases and J dropped 2; count of bases not matched to a gene: 7. CDR3 length: 16 residues. Germline V gives CDR1 MNHNS, CDR2 SASEGT. CDR3 loop: CASSDLTGTPYNEQFF. The CDR3 bases are TGTGCCAGCAGTGACCTGACAGGGACCCCCTACAATGAGCAGTTCTTC.